Below, 9 T cell receptor beta chains from the same sample are listed, as sequenced in a study of monozygotic twins with inflammatory bowel disease. TCRdb reprocessed the 5' RACE reads and stores each CDR3 protein as one record, lacking DNA. The sample's table shows nearly 450,000 distinct CDR3 sequences. The material sequenced was blood. These receptors all come from a human donor with ulcerative colitis or Crohn's disease, or a healthy co-twin of an affected twin (not recorded which).

The V call is TRBV7-8, the J call TRBJ2-2; TCRdb's D call of TRBD1 is untestable without DNA. The germline CDR1 and CDR2 sequences are SGHVS and FQNEAQ. The CDR3 has 15 residues. CDR3 loop: CASSEAQGWSGELFF.

The CDR3: CASSRGRGNEKLFF. The gene calls are TRBV18 and TRBJ1-4; TCRdb reports TRBD1, a call that lacks DNA to check it against. This CDR3 spans 14 amino acids. Germline-derived CDR1 and CDR2 are KGHSH and LQKENI.

This chain links TRBV6-5 with TRBJ1-3; TCRdb's D call of TRBD1 is untestable without DNA. This CDR3 is 15 amino acids long. CDR1 is MNHEY, CDR2 SVGAGI, per germline. The CDR3 protein is CASSYWGAAGNTIYF.

V usage is TRBV20-1 and J usage is TRBJ1-6. The CDR3 length is 16 residues. CDR1 is DFQATT, CDR2 SNEGSKA, per germline (reference sequence). CDR3 region: CSARDKGSSYNSPLHF.

The chain links TRBV5-1 to TRBJ1-5; with no DNA, the TCRdb D assignment of TRBD1 cannot be verified. This CDR3 region has 15 residues. Per the germline V gene, CDR1 is SGHRS and CDR2 is YFSETQ. The CDR3 here is CASSLEGGGNQPQHF.

The chain combines TRBV5-1 with TRBJ1-5; the TCRdb call, TRBD1, lacks DNA for checking. The germline CDR1 and CDR2 sequences are SGHRS and YFSETQ. This CDR3 spans 14 amino acids. The CDR3 loop is CASSSGTGNQPQHF.

The genes are TRBV9 and TRBJ2-5; the D call from TCRdb, TRBD1, cannot be confirmed without DNA. The CDR3 sequence is 14 residues long. Germline CDR1 is SGDLS and CDR2 is YYNGEE. CDR3 sequence: CASSEQGSQETQYF.

The chain uses TRBV18 and TRBJ2-5; the TRBD1 assignment by TCRdb is unverifiable without DNA. The length of the CDR3 is 14 residues. CDR1 and CDR2 from the germline V gene are KGHSH and LQKENI. The CDR3 protein is CASSPDIRGETQYF. Looking up the rest from reference TRBV18 and TRBJ2-5 gives the full variable domain: NAGVMQNPRHLVRRRGQEARLRCSPMKGHSHVYWYRQLPEEGLKFMVYLQKENIIDESGMPKERFSAEFPKEGPSILRIQQVVRGDSAAYFCASSPDIRGETQYFGPGTRLLVL.

J is TRBJ2-5 and V is TRBV20-1; TCRdb's D call, TRBD1, is unchecked because there is no DNA. There are 13 residues in the CDR3. Germline values: CDR1 DFQATT, CDR2 SNEGSKA (reference sequence). CDR3 in amino acids: CSVAGGAEETQYF.